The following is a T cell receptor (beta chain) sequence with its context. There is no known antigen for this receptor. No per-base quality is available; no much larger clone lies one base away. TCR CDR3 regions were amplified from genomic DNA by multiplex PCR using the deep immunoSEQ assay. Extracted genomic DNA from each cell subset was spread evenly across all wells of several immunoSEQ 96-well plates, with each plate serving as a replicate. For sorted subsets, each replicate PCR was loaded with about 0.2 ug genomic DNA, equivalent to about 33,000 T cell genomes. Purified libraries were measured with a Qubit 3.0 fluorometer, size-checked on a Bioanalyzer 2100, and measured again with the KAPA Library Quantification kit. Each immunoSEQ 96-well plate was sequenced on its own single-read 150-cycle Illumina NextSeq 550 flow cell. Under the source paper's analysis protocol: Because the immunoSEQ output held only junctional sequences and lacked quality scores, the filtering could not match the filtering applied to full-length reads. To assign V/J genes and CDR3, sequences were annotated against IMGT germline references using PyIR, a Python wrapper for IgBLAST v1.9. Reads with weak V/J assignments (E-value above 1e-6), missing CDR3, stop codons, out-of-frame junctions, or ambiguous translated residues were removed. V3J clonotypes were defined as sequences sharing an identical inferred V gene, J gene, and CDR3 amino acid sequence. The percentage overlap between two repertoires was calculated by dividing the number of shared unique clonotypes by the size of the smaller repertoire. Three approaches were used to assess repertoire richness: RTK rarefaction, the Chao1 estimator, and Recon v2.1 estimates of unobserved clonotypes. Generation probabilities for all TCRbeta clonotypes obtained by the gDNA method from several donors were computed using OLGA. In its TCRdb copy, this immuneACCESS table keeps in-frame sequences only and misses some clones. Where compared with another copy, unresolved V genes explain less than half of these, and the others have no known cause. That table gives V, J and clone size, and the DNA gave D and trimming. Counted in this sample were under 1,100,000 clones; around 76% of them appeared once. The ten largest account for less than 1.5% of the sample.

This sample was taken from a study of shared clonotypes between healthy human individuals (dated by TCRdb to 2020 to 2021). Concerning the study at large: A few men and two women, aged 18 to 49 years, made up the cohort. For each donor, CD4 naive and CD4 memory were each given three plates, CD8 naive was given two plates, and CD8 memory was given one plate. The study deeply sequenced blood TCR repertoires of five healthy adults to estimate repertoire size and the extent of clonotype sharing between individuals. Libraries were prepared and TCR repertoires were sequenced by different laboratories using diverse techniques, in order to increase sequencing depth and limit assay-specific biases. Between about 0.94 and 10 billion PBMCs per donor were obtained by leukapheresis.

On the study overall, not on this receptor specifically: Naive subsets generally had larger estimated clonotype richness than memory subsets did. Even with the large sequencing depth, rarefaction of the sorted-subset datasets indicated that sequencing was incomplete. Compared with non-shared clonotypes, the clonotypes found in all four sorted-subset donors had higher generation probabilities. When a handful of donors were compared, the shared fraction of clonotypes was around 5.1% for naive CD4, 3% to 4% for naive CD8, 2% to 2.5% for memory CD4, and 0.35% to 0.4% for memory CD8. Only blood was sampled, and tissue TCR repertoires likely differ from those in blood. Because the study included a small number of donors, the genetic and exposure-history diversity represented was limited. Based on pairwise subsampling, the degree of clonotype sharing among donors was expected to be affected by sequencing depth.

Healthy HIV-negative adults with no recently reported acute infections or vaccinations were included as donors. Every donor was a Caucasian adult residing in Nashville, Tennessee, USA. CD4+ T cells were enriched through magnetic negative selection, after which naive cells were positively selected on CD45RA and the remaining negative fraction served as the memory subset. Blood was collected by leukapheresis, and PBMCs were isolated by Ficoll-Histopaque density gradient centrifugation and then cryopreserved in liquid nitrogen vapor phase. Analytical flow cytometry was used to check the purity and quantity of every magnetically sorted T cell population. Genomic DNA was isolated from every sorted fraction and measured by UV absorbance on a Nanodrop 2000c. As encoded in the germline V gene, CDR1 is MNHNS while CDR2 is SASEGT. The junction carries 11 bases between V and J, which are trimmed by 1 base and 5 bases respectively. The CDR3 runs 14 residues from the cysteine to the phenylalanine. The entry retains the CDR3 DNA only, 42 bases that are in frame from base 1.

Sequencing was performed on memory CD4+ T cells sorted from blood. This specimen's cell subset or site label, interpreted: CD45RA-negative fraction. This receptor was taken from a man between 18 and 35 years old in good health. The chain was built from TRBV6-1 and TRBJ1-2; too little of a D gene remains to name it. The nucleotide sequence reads TGTGCCAGCAGTGAAGGGGCAGACTTTTATGGCTACACCTTC. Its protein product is CASSEGADFYGYTF.